The 13 T cell receptor beta chains below come from one sample, sequenced in a study of T cell responses to AZD1222 COVID-19 vaccine (TCRdb year 2021). Libraries came from the immunoSEQ multiplex PCR assay. The table comes from immuneACCESS by way of TCRdb, which keeps in-frame sequences with V and J called. Part of the clones is missing from these tables; in studies checked, under half for an unresolved V gene and the rest for unknown reasons. The sample table contains about 120,000 clones; only one count was recorded for roughly 91% of them. Together, the top ten hold 5% of the sample. The label giving this sample's time point can be read as: about 28 days (+/-7) after the second vaccine dose. The sequenced sample was peripheral blood, obtained 28 days after the second AZD1222 dose. The source of these receptors is an adult who received the AZD1222 COVID-19 vaccine.

The table lists this clone with a count of one. The rearrangement links TRBV6-1 to TRBJ1-6; D is undetermined. Trimming shortened V by 3 bases and J by 0 bases, and 12 bases separated the two germline ends. Germline V lookup: CDR1 MNHNS, CDR2 SASEGT. The CDR3 is 17 residues long. CDR3 loop: CASSDGIISSYNSPLHF. DNA of the CDR3: TGTGCCAGCAGTGACGGGATTATAAGCTCCTATAATTCACCCCTCCACTTT.

The chain carries TRBV7-2 and TRBJ2-2; D might be TRBD2 (5 bases). This CDR3 is built from 15 residues. The V end was cut by 4 bases, the J end by 1 base, with 10 bases between. Germline V gene data show CDR1 as SGHTA and CDR2 as FQGNSA. The CDR3 region has the DNA TGTGCCAGCAGCTCCCAAGGAGGGAACACCGGGGAGCTGTTTTTT. It codes for CASSSQGGNTGELFF.

The rearrangement links TRBV19 to TRBJ1-1; D gene ambiguous. The CDR3 loop spans 15 amino acids. Germline V gene sequence: CDR1 LNHDA, CDR2 SQIVND (reference sequence). The V and J ends lost 1 base and 1 base respectively, with 10 bases between them. The CDR3 sequence is CASSIVGIRNTEAFF. In nucleotides, the CDR3 is TGTGCCAGTAGTATAGTTGGGATCCGGAACACTGAAGCTTTCTTT. Full variable domain (outside the CDR3, taken from reference TRBV19 and TRBJ1-1): DGGITQSPKYLFRKEGQNVTLSCEQNLNHDAMYWYRQDPGQGLRLIYYSQIVNDFQKGDIAEGYSVSREKKESFPLTVTSAQKNPTAFYLCASSIVGIRNTEAFFGQGTRLTVV.

The chain combines TRBV7-2 with TRBJ2-3; D assignment may be TRBD1 or TRBD2 (6 bases each). With 3 bases removed from V and 2 bases from J, the gap between germline ends came to 9 bases. The CDR3 has 14 residues. Germline V gene sequence: CDR1 SGHTA, CDR2 FQGNSA. The CDR3 region has the DNA TGTGCCAGCAGCTTGTCGGGGGCCACAGATACGCAGTATTTT. Residues: CASSLSGATDTQYF.

J is TRBJ2-3 and V is TRBV20-1; a weak D match, TRBD1 (6 bases). This CDR3 contains 11 residues. The V and J ends lost 3 bases and 8 bases respectively, with 9 bases between them. Germline V gene data show CDR1 as DFQATT and CDR2 as SNEGSKA (reference sequence). The DNA for the CDR3 is TGCAGTGCTAGTGTAGGGGGTACGCAGTATTTT. Its translation: CSASVGGTQYF.

J is TRBJ2-2 and V is TRBV10-2; 11 bases line up with TRBD2. Germline values: CDR1 WSHSY, CDR2 SAAADI. The V segment lost 6 bases and the J segment 2 bases; nucleotides outside the gene matches: 2. The CDR3 totals 15 residues. CDR3 protein: CASSRLAGNTGELFF. CDR3 in DNA: TGCGCCAGCAGCCGACTAGCGGGAAACACCGGGGAGCTGTTTTTT.

The gene calls are TRBV5-4 and TRBJ1-1; a possible D gene is TRBD1 (5 bases). The CDR3 sequence is 15 residues long. CDR1 and CDR2 (germline): SGHNT, YYREEE (reference sequence). The ends were cut back, 0 bases at V and 1 base at J, with 10 bases in the middle. CDR3 nucleotides: TGTGCCAGCAGCTTGGGTCCGGGACCGAACACTGAAGCTTTCTTT. This translates into CASSLGPGPNTEAFF.

The chain recombines TRBV27 with TRBJ1-5; D not certain. CDR1 MNHEY and CDR2 SMNVEV come from the germline V gene (reference sequence). The ends were cut back, 7 bases at V and 10 bases at J, with 17 bases in the middle. CDR3 length: 13 residues. DNA for the CDR3: TGTGCCAGCATCCTCCCCGCCCCTTCCCCCCAGCATTTT. Encoded protein: CASILPAPSPQHF.

This chain links TRBV7-9 with TRBJ1-1, with 9 bases lining up with TRBD1. V trimming: 5 bases; J trimming: 4 bases; junction bases outside the gene matches: 5. This CDR3 spans 14 amino acids. From germline, CDR1 is SEHNR and CDR2 FQNEAQ (reference sequence). The CDR3 DNA sequence: TGTGCCAGCAGCCCCGACAGGGGGTTCACTGAAGCTTTCTTT. This sequence encodes CASSPDRGFTEAFF.

The chain recombines TRBV7-8 with TRBJ1-3, with TRBD1 as a possible D gene (6 bases). The CDR3 has 14 residues. Trimming took 7 bases from V and 1 from J, leaving 11 bases between them. The germline gives CDR1 SGHVS, CDR2 FQNEAQ. The DNA for the CDR3 is TGTGCCAGCACGGACAGTTTATCTGGAAACACCATATATTTT. Protein product: CASTDSLSGNTIYF.

This rearrangement joins TRBV5-6 to TRBJ1-6; D gene unclear. This CDR3 contains 14 residues. Germline loops: CDR1 SGHDT, CDR2 YYEEEE. V was clipped by 3 bases and J by 7 bases, with 11 bases between them. Written as DNA, the CDR3 is TGTGCCAGCAGCTGGAGCCGGGGAAATTCACCCCTCCACTTT. It translates to CASSWSRGNSPLHF.

The rearrangement links TRBV11-2 to TRBJ2-7; possible D gene TRBD2, 6 bases. This CDR3 has 14 amino acids. Germline V gives CDR1 SGHAT, CDR2 FQNNGV. The V and J ends lost 5 bases and 1 base respectively, with 12 bases between them. The CDR3 DNA follows: TGTGCCAGCAGCCCTGAGGCGGGGTCCTACGAGCAGTACTTC. It encodes CASSPEAGSYEQYF.

The V call is TRBV27, the J call TRBJ1-3; D is uncertain. Germline CDR1 MNHEY, CDR2 SMNVEV (reference sequence). The CDR3 covers 17 residues. V shed 2 bases and J shed 0 bases, with 14 bases lying between them. The CDR3 DNA follows: TGTGCCAGCAGTTTAAGGGCAGATTTTAGCTCTGGAAACACCATATATTTT. Its protein is CASSLRADFSSGNTIYF.